This T cell receptor (beta chain) was documented in a study of vaccination effects on CD4 cells after COVID-19. Study background: With the ViraFEST assay, the study expanded antigen-specific CD4+ T cells using viral peptide pools, then sequenced them. Study results and caveats: By a late point after vaccination, infection- and vaccine-induced clones had shrunk markedly through clonal contraction. From healthy vaccinees, only 1 of 255 vaccine-induced clones also reacted to common cold coronaviruses.

As concerns this clone: Its antigen is unidentified.

Trimming stripped 4 bases from V and 2 bases from J, with 8 bases between. The CDR3 is 13 amino acids. Germline assignment: CDR1 LNHDA and CDR2 SQIVND (reference sequence). Measured with immunoSEQ multiplex PCR; TCRdb has only the in-frame clones, and not every one. The table has 70,000 to 85,000 clones, around 77% seen once; the top ten hold roughly 1.9%. Having been cultured for less than 12 days, the cells underwent CD4+ T cell isolation. The sequence was collected from a human donor who received a COVID-19 vaccine. V is TRBV19 and J is TRBJ1-2, with D possibly being TRBD1 (6 bases). Sequenced here: CD4+ T cells from PBMCs cultured without peptide, sampled before COVID-19 vaccination. CDR3: CASSNRANYGYTF. DNA of the CDR3: TGTGCCAGTAGTAACAGGGCGAACTATGGCTACACCTTC.